The 2 T cell receptor beta chains below come from one sample, sequenced in a study of response to subunit inactivated influenza vaccine. Each CDR3 protein is one row after TCRdb ran MiXCR on the RT-PCR reads. This sample has about 180,000 distinct CDR3 sequences, with roughly 8.7% found just once. This specimen was non-naive T cells sorted from PBMCs, taken on the day of vaccination. Receptors originate from a man between 50 and 59 years old who received an inactivated influenza vaccine.

The chain carries TRBV28 and TRBJ2-1, with no clear D. The germline V gene encodes CDR1 MDHEN and CDR2 SYDVKM. With 6 bases removed from V and 9 bases from J, the gap between germline ends came to 24 bases. This CDR3 has 16 residues. Written as DNA, the CDR3 is TGTGCCAGCAGAGAAATCAGCGATCGGCACTGGGGTGAGCAGTTCTTC. Amino acids: CASREISDRHWGEQFF.

This clonotype was seen ten or more times. This chain uses TRBV6-5 with TRBJ1-5, with 10 positions matching TRBD1. This CDR3 region has 15 residues. Germline V CDR1 and CDR2: MNHEY, SVGAGI. V lost 0 bases and J lost 4; bases outside the gene matches: 0. DNA of the CDR3: TGTGCCAGCAGTTACTCGGGACAGGGGAATCAGCCCCAGCATTTT. Its translation: CASSYSGQGNQPQHF.